A selection of T cell receptor beta chains follows, all from one sample in a study of OX40 agonist ivuxolimab in advanced cancers. The repertoire was sequenced with immunoSEQ multiplex PCR; TCRdb's copy has only in-frame clones and lacks some. The table has 100,000 to 150,000 clones, 80% to 95% seen once. This specimen consisted of CD4+ or CD8+ T cells sorted from blood, obtained in a trial of the OX40 agonist ivuxolimab. The receptors come from an adult with an advanced solid tumor such as melanoma, head and neck, liver or kidney cancer. Both conserved end residues are part of each CDR3. Each record gives: V gene, J gene, D gene, clone size, CDR3 protein, CDR3 DNA. A D gene is named only where the DNA matches it firmly. Some rows have no size entry. The others give once, few or many, or a class for an expanded clone.

v_gene: TRBV2
j_gene: TRBJ1-1
d_gene: -
abundance: -
CDR3aa: CASTQNTQATGRAFF
CDR3nt: TGTGCCAGCACCCAAAATACCCAGGCCACAGGGCGAGCTTTCTTT

v_gene: TRBV5-6
j_gene: TRBJ1-1
d_gene: -
abundance: -
CDR3aa: CASSFGGVKAEAFF
CDR3nt: TGTGCCAGCAGCTTCGGGGGTGTGAAGGCTGAAGCTTTCTTT

v_gene: TRBV21-1
j_gene: TRBJ1-1
d_gene: -
abundance: -
CDR3aa: CASSKEGQIEAFF
CDR3nt: TGTGCCAGCAGCAAAGAAGGGCAGATTGAAGCTTTCTTT

v_gene: TRBV15
j_gene: TRBJ2-3
d_gene: -
abundance: -
CDR3aa: CATRWDTTDTQYF
CDR3nt: TGTGCCACCAGATGGGACACCACAGATACGCAGTATTTT

v_gene: TRBV7-2
j_gene: TRBJ2-3
d_gene: -
abundance: -
CDR3aa: CASSSPGPSRTDTQYF
CDR3nt: TGTGCCAGCAGCTCCCCCGGGCCCTCACGCACAGATACGCAGTATTTT

v_gene: TRBV7-8
j_gene: TRBJ1-5
d_gene: TRBD1
abundance: -
CDR3aa: CASSLVQGVMGQPQHF
CDR3nt: TGTGCCAGCAGCTTAGTACAGGGGGTTATGGGTCAGCCCCAGCATTTT

v_gene: TRBV6-5
j_gene: TRBJ1-5
d_gene: TRBD1
abundance: -
CDR3aa: CASSHDRAVQPQHF
CDR3nt: TGTGCCAGCAGTCACGACAGGGCAGTTCAGCCCCAGCATTTT

v_gene: TRBV27
j_gene: TRBJ2-7
d_gene: -
abundance: few
CDR3aa: CASSLKGAYEQYF
CDR3nt: TGTGCCAGCAGTTTAAAAGGGGCCTACGAGCAGTACTTC

v_gene: TRBV28
j_gene: TRBJ1-3
d_gene: TRBD1
abundance: -
CDR3aa: CASSSTGDGNTIYF
CDR3nt: TGTGCCAGCAGTTCGACAGGGGATGGAAACACCATATATTTT

v_gene: TRBV18
j_gene: TRBJ1-1
d_gene: -
abundance: few
CDR3aa: CASSPSRETEAFF
CDR3nt: TGTGCCAGCTCACCATCGAGGGAAACTGAAGCTTTCTTT

v_gene: TRBV28
j_gene: TRBJ2-1
d_gene: TRBD2
abundance: -
CDR3aa: CASSLRGASGSVEQFF
CDR3nt: TGTGCCAGCAGTTTACGGGGGGCTAGCGGGAGTGTTGAGCAGTTCTTC

v_gene: TRBV5-1
j_gene: TRBJ2-7
d_gene: -
abundance: once
CDR3aa: CASSLSGRPPSYEQYF
CDR3nt: TGCGCCAGCAGCCTTTCCGGACGCCCTCCCTCCTACGAGCAGTACTTC

v_gene: TRBV7-2
j_gene: TRBJ2-7
d_gene: -
abundance: few
CDR3aa: CASSLIAGIHEQYF
CDR3nt: TGTGCCAGCAGCTTAATTGCAGGGATCCACGAGCAGTACTTC

v_gene: TRBV18
j_gene: TRBJ2-3
d_gene: TRBD2
abundance: -
CDR3aa: CASSVTSGSPEGTQYF
CDR3nt: TGTGCCAGCTCAGTTACTAGCGGGAGCCCTGAGGGTACGCAGTATTTT

v_gene: TRBV7-9
j_gene: TRBJ2-5
d_gene: TRBD1
abundance: -
CDR3aa: CASSLGTGTQETQYF
CDR3nt: TGTGCCAGCAGCCTCGGGACAGGCACCCAAGAGACCCAGTACTTC

v_gene: TRBV20-1
j_gene: TRBJ2-7
d_gene: -
abundance: -
CDR3aa: CSAFDYVEQYF
CDR3nt: TGCAGTGCGTTCGACTATGTCGAGCAGTACTTC

v_gene: TRBV7-2
j_gene: TRBJ2-5
d_gene: TRBD2
abundance: -
CDR3aa: CASSPTGTSGETQYF
CDR3nt: TGTGCCAGCAGCCCTACCGGGACTAGCGGAGAGACCCAGTACTTC

v_gene: TRBV5-4
j_gene: TRBJ2-3
d_gene: -
abundance: -
CDR3aa: CASSLGSGVMGEDTQYF
CDR3nt: TGTGCCAGCAGCTTGGGGTCAGGGGTTATGGGAGAAGATACGCAGTATTTT

v_gene: TRBV5-1
j_gene: TRBJ2-7
d_gene: TRBD2
abundance: -
CDR3aa: CASSLPSGRPAYEQYF
CDR3nt: TGCGCCAGCAGCTTACCCAGCGGGAGACCCGCCTACGAGCAGTACTTC

v_gene: TRBV7-9
j_gene: TRBJ1-3
d_gene: -
abundance: -
CDR3aa: CASGLGYSGNTIYF
CDR3nt: TGTGCCAGCGGCCTAGGGTACTCTGGAAACACCATATATTTT

v_gene: TRBV6-5
j_gene: TRBJ1-1
d_gene: -
abundance: -
CDR3aa: CASSYETLSVEAFF
CDR3nt: TGTGCCAGCAGTTACGAAACATTGTCCGTTGAAGCTTTCTTT

v_gene: TRBV18
j_gene: TRBJ1-1
d_gene: TRBD1
abundance: -
CDR3aa: CASSPLDKTGTTEAFF
CDR3nt: TGTGCCAGCTCACCACTCGACAAGACAGGGACCACTGAAGCTTTCTTT

v_gene: TRBV28
j_gene: TRBJ1-5
d_gene: -
abundance: -
CDR3aa: CASSFSNGGQPQHF
CDR3nt: TGTGCCAGCAGTTTCTCAAACGGGGGTCAGCCCCAGCATTTT

v_gene: TRBV18
j_gene: TRBJ1-2
d_gene: -
abundance: -
CDR3aa: CASSPPRLSSPYGYTF
CDR3nt: TGTGCCAGCTCACCACCACGACTATCTTCCCCCTATGGCTACACCTTC

v_gene: TRBV6-5
j_gene: TRBJ2-3
d_gene: -
abundance: -
CDR3aa: CASSYSGLPTDTQYF
CDR3nt: TGTGCCAGCAGTTACTCGGGACTTCCAACAGATACGCAGTATTTT

v_gene: TRBV11-2
j_gene: TRBJ2-2
d_gene: -
abundance: once
CDR3aa: CASSPTAGELFF
CDR3nt: TGTGCCAGCAGCCCCACCGCCGGGGAGCTGTTTTTT

v_gene: TRBV18
j_gene: TRBJ1-1
d_gene: TRBD1
abundance: -
CDR3aa: CASSPLSIKTGFEAFF
CDR3nt: TGTGCCAGCTCACCACTTTCTATAAAGACAGGGTTTGAAGCTTTCTTT

v_gene: TRBV4-1
j_gene: TRBJ2-7
d_gene: -
abundance: -
CDR3aa: CASSLSDSSHLYEQYF
CDR3nt: TGCGCCAGCAGCCTATCGGACTCCTCCCATCTCTACGAGCAGTACTTC

v_gene: TRBV6-5
j_gene: TRBJ1-5
d_gene: -
abundance: -
CDR3aa: CASSPTGVWQPQHF
CDR3nt: TGTGCCAGCAGTCCAACTGGGGTTTGGCAGCCCCAGCATTTT

v_gene: TRBV5-1
j_gene: TRBJ1-1
d_gene: TRBD1
abundance: -
CDR3aa: CASSSIAGGFNTEAFF
CDR3nt: TGCGCCAGCAGCTCGATCGCAGGGGGCTTTAACACTGAAGCTTTCTTT

v_gene: TRBV27
j_gene: TRBJ2-7
d_gene: TRBD1
abundance: -
CDR3aa: CASSIVSGTAYEQYF
CDR3nt: TGTGCCAGCAGTATTGTATCCGGGACAGCCTACGAGCAGTACTTC

v_gene: TRBV30
j_gene: TRBJ1-5
d_gene: TRBD1
abundance: -
CDR3aa: CAWFDRVNQPQHF
CDR3nt: TGTGCCTGGTTTGACAGGGTCAATCAGCCCCAGCATTTT

v_gene: TRBV28
j_gene: TRBJ2-6
d_gene: -
abundance: -
CDR3aa: CASSPQSSGANVLTF
CDR3nt: TGTGCCAGCAGTCCTCAGAGCTCTGGGGCCAACGTCCTGACTTTC

v_gene: TRBV7-9
j_gene: TRBJ2-3
d_gene: -
abundance: once
CDR3aa: CASSFADTQYF
CDR3nt: TGTGCCAGCAGCTTCGCGGATACGCAGTATTTT

v_gene: TRBV2
j_gene: TRBJ2-2
d_gene: -
abundance: -
CDR3aa: CASKSRVSTGELFF
CDR3nt: TGTGCCAGCAAATCCAGAGTGAGCACCGGGGAGCTGTTTTTT

v_gene: TRBV6-1
j_gene: TRBJ1-1
d_gene: -
abundance: -
CDR3aa: CASSETDRTEAFF
CDR3nt: TGTGCCAGCAGTGAAACGGACCGGACTGAAGCTTTCTTT

v_gene: TRBV12-5
j_gene: TRBJ2-5
d_gene: TRBD2
abundance: once
CDR3aa: CASGGPMGGETQYF
CDR3nt: TGTGCTAGTGGAGGACCCATGGGAGGGGAGACCCAGTACTTC

v_gene: TRBV7-2
j_gene: TRBJ1-2
d_gene: -
abundance: -
CDR3aa: CASSVVDRNYGYTF
CDR3nt: TGTGCCAGCAGCGTAGTCGACCGAAACTATGGCTACACCTTC

v_gene: TRBV10-3
j_gene: TRBJ1-1
d_gene: -
abundance: -
CDR3aa: CAIKSKGDQNTEAFF
CDR3nt: TGTGCCATCAAATCCAAAGGGGACCAGAACACTGAAGCTTTCTTT

v_gene: TRBV5-4
j_gene: TRBJ2-1
d_gene: TRBD2
abundance: -
CDR3aa: CASSPTSGVYNEQFF
CDR3nt: TGTGCCAGCAGCCCGACTAGCGGAGTCTACAATGAGCAGTTCTTC

v_gene: TRBV9
j_gene: TRBJ2-5
d_gene: TRBD2
abundance: -
CDR3aa: CASSAGLAGGGQETQYF
CDR3nt: TGTGCCAGCAGCGCCGGACTAGCGGGAGGAGGGCAAGAGACCCAGTACTTC

v_gene: TRBV5-1
j_gene: TRBJ1-3
d_gene: -
abundance: -
CDR3aa: CASSLMGSSGNTIYF
CDR3nt: TGCGCCAGCAGCTTGATGGGGTCCTCTGGAAACACCATATATTTT

v_gene: TRBV2
j_gene: TRBJ2-2
d_gene: TRBD2
abundance: -
CDR3aa: CASRASGGNTGELFF
CDR3nt: TGTGCCAGCAGGGCTAGCGGAGGAAACACCGGGGAGCTGTTTTTT

v_gene: TRBV2
j_gene: TRBJ1-1
d_gene: -
abundance: -
CDR3aa: CASIRRTEAFF
CDR3nt: TGTGCCAGCATCCGCCGGACTGAAGCTTTCTTT

v_gene: TRBV29-1
j_gene: TRBJ2-7
d_gene: -
abundance: few
CDR3aa: CSVEDPGGSYEQYF
CDR3nt: TGCAGCGTTGAAGATCCAGGGGGGTCCTACGAGCAGTACTTC

v_gene: TRBV7-2
j_gene: TRBJ2-4
d_gene: -
abundance: -
CDR3aa: CASSPTREGAKNIQYF
CDR3nt: TGTGCCAGCAGCCCCACACGCGAAGGGGCCAAAAACATTCAGTACTTC

v_gene: TRBV19
j_gene: TRBJ2-7
d_gene: -
abundance: -
CDR3aa: CASSRGTWSYEQYF
CDR3nt: TGTGCCAGTAGCCGGGGAACCTGGAGCTACGAGCAGTACTTC

v_gene: TRBV2
j_gene: TRBJ1-5
d_gene: -
abundance: -
CDR3aa: CASSQGDNQPQHF
CDR3nt: TGTGCCAGTTCTCAGGGTGACAATCAGCCCCAGCATTTT

v_gene: TRBV5-1
j_gene: TRBJ2-3
d_gene: TRBD2
abundance: -
CDR3aa: CAGKPGLAGGLGTDTQYF
CDR3nt: TGCGCCGGAAAGCCGGGACTAGCGGGAGGGCTCGGCACAGATACGCAGTATTTT

v_gene: TRBV11-3
j_gene: TRBJ1-5
d_gene: -
abundance: -
CDR3aa: CASSLDRNQPQHF
CDR3nt: TGTGCCAGCAGCTTAGACAGAAATCAGCCCCAGCATTTT

v_gene: TRBV6-4
j_gene: TRBJ1-5
d_gene: -
abundance: -
CDR3aa: CASSDSPNQPQHF
CDR3nt: TGTGCCAGCAGTGACTCCCCCAATCAGCCCCAGCATTTT

v_gene: TRBV19
j_gene: TRBJ2-5
d_gene: -
abundance: -
CDR3aa: CASSTSSKETQYF
CDR3nt: TGTGCCAGTTCGACCTCCTCCAAAGAGACCCAGTACTTC

v_gene: TRBV7-9
j_gene: TRBJ1-4
d_gene: -
abundance: -
CDR3aa: CASSREILYDMVF
CDR3nt: TGTGCCAGCAGCCGAGAAATCCTGTATGATATGGTCTTT

v_gene: TRBV6-1
j_gene: TRBJ1-5
d_gene: TRBD1
abundance: -
CDR3aa: CASDFGQGNQPQHF
CDR3nt: TGTGCCAGCGACTTTGGACAGGGGAATCAGCCCCAGCATTTT

v_gene: TRBV11-3
j_gene: TRBJ1-5
d_gene: -
abundance: -
CDR3aa: CASSFGVHQPQHF
CDR3nt: TGTGCCAGCAGCTTCGGGGTCCATCAGCCCCAGCATTTT

v_gene: TRBV5-6
j_gene: TRBJ2-7
d_gene: TRBD1
abundance: -
CDR3aa: CASSLYGTQGIYEQYF
CDR3nt: TGTGCCAGCAGCTTGTACGGGACACAGGGGATCTACGAGCAGTACTTC

v_gene: TRBV28
j_gene: TRBJ1-1
d_gene: -
abundance: -
CDR3aa: CASSFTRSGTEAFF
CDR3nt: TGTGCCAGCAGTTTCACCAGGTCGGGCACTGAAGCTTTCTTT

v_gene: TRBV7-2
j_gene: TRBJ1-1
d_gene: -
abundance: -
CDR3aa: CASSLAGRNTEAFF
CDR3nt: TGTGCCAGCAGCTTAGCAGGGAGGAACACTGAAGCTTTCTTT

v_gene: TRBV5-4
j_gene: TRBJ1-5
d_gene: -
abundance: -
CDR3aa: CASSFGVAGNQPQHF
CDR3nt: TGTGCCAGCAGCTTTGGGGTTGCGGGAAATCAGCCCCAGCATTTT